These 23 T cell receptor gamma chains were sequenced from one sample in a study of γδ T cells in repeated Plasmodium falciparum infection. Gammadelta T cells were flow-sorted from PBMC into Vgamma9/Vdelta2+ and Vdelta2-negative populations for bulk analysis. TCRdb processed the multiplex PCR reads again with the CATT caller. The sample contains 27,000 or so gamma-chain clones, approximately 1.5% of which appear only once. The source material was gamma-delta T cells from blood. These receptor sequences come from a pool of human donors (malaria-infected and uninfected, not separated).

As to this clone: The mismatch at residue 5 between this DNA's translation and the TCRdb protein of a much larger clone likely reflects a read error; the protein shown is translated from the DNA. The gene calls are TRGV8 and TRGJ1 or TRGJ2. Since TCRdb gives no J gene, matching the DNA to germline was used here to assign it. There are 21 residues in the CDR3. V trimming: 6 bases; J trimming: 4 bases; junction bases outside the gene matches: 33. The germline V gene encodes CDR1 VENAVY and CDR2 YDSYNSRV. The CDR3 sequence: CATWNTRPQGSPCEPYYKKLF. CDR3 sequence (DNA): TGTGCCACCTGGAATACCCGGCCCCAAGGTTCACCTTGTGAACCCTATTATAAGAAACTCTTT.

Many counts were recorded for this clone. A much more abundant neighbour one base away suggests this may be a read error. Other DNA variants within this sample encode the same CDR3. The V call is TRGV2, the J call TRGJ1 or TRGJ2. The J gene was not available in TCRdb and was assigned here by matching the DNA to germline segments. The CDR3 is 14 residues long. Per the germline V gene, CDR1 is EGSNGY and CDR2 is YDSYNSKV. The CDR3 is CATWDGRPYYKKLF. The CDR3 DNA reads as TGTGCTACCTGGGACGGGCGACCTTATTATAAGAAACTCTTT.

This clone showed up just a few times. It is likely a read error: a sequence one base away is far more abundant. The same CDR3 also results from other DNA sequences found in this sample. In nucleotides, the CDR3 is TGTGCCACCTGGGACAGGAATTTAAATAAGAAACTCTTC. Encoded protein: CATWDRNLNKKLF. The J gene went uncalled, whereas the V gene is TRGV3. CDR1 and CDR2 (germline): VTNTFY, YDVSTARD (reference sequence). This CDR3 has 13 residues.

Comment on this clone: A single base is all that separates this from a far larger clone, so a read error is likely. Other nucleotide sequences from this sample produce the same CDR3. The chain recombines TRGV4 with TRGJ1 or TRGJ2. The CDR3 totals 13 residues. Germline CDR1 EGSTGY, CDR2 YDSYTSSV. The CDR3 DNA reads TGTGCCACCTGGACTTTGAATTATTATAAGAAGCTCTTT. Residues: CATWTLNYYKKLF.

Details on this clone: The mismatch at residue 11 between this DNA's translation and the TCRdb protein of a much larger clone likely reflects a read error; the protein shown is translated from the DNA. The CDR3 DNA is TGTGCCACCTGGGACGGGATGGGTTATAAGAGACTCTTT. Translated: CATWDGMGYKRLF. No J gene was named, though the V gene is TRGV2. The CDR3 has 13 amino acids. Germline V gene data show CDR1 as EGSNGY and CDR2 as YDSYNSKV.

This clone was counted ten times or more. A read error likely explains this, since a far larger clone differs by one base. The sample holds other DNA sequences that translate to the same CDR3. V gene TRGV9 combines with J gene TRGJ1 or TRGJ2. TCRdb lists no J gene, so it was determined here by aligning the DNA to germline. CDR1 GITISATS and CDR2 ISYDGTV come from the germline V gene (reference sequence). This CDR3 comprises 13 residues. The CDR3 coding sequence is TGTGCCTTGTGGGAGTTCCATTACTATAAGAAACTCTTT. Translating it yields CALWEFHYYKKLF.

This clone occurred many times. Other DNA sequences from this sample encode an identical CDR3 as well. The rearrangement joins TRGV9 to TRGJP. CDR3 size: 16 residues. The germline CDR1 and CDR2 sequences are GITISATS and ISYDGTV (reference sequence). The J segment lost 2 bases and the V segment lost 4 bases, leaving 2 bases of the junction unmatched. CDR3 nucleotides: TGTGCCTTGTGGGAACGGCAAGAGTTGGGCAAAAAAATCAAGGTATTT. It specifies CALWERQELGKKIKVF.

This clone was counted only a few times. This sequence is one base from a far larger clone and is likely a read error. This sample includes further DNA sequences coding for the same CDR3. The rearrangement uses TRGV4 and TRGJ1 or TRGJ2. Matching the DNA to germline supplied the J gene, which TCRdb does not give. The CDR3 is 9 residues long. From germline, CDR1 is EGSTGY and CDR2 YDSYTSSV. CDR3 residues: CATGYKKLF. The CDR3, as DNA: TGTGCAACGGGTTATAAGAAACTCTTT.

This clone was recorded many times. The V and J genes are TRGV3 and TRGJ1 or TRGJ2. Germline V lookup: CDR1 VTNTFY, CDR2 YDVSTARD (reference sequence). V lost 9 bases to trimming and J lost 8 bases; unmatched junction nucleotides: 4. CDR3 size: 9 residues. CDR3 residues: CATPNKKLF. In DNA, the CDR3 is TGTGCCACCCCTAATAAGAAACTCTTT.

Comment on this clone: This likely reflects a read error, since a far larger clone is one base away. The sample holds other DNA sequences that translate to the same CDR3. This chain uses TRGV9 with TRGJP. No J gene was available from TCRdb, and it was assigned here by a germline match of the DNA. V lost 0 bases to trimming and J lost 16 bases; unmatched junction nucleotides: 6. The CDR3 totals 14 residues. CDR1 is GITISATS, CDR2 ISYDGTV, per germline (reference sequence). CDR3 protein: CALWEVAGKKIKVF. CDR3 in DNA: TGTGCCTTGTGGGAGGTGGCGGGTAAAAAAATCAAGGTATTT.

Worth noting for this clone: The translation of this DNA and the TCRdb protein of a much larger clone differ at residue 4, probably owing to a read error; the protein shown here is translated from the DNA. CDR3 sequence (DNA): TGTGCCACCCGGGACGGGACTATTATGGATAAGAAACTCTTT. It codes for CATRDGTIMDKKLF. The chain uses TRGV2 and TRGJ1 or TRGJ2. TCRdb does not report a J gene; here it was assigned by matching the DNA to germline references. CDR3 length equals 14 residues. The germline V gene has CDR1 EGSNGY and CDR2 YDSYNSKV.

This clone was observed at least ten times. The TCRdb protein, from a much larger clone, departs from this DNA's translation at residue 5, likely by read error; the protein shown derives from the DNA. V and J are TRGV9 and TRGJP. The J gene was missing in TCRdb and was found by matching the end of the DNA to germline. Germline lookup yields CDR1 GITISATS and CDR2 ISYDGTV (reference sequence). V gave up 5 bases and J gave up 7 bases; unmatched junction bases: 8. This CDR3 has 16 amino acids. CDR3 nucleotide sequence: TGTGCCTTGTGGGTGGTAAAGGAGTTGGGCAAAAAAATCAAGGTATTT. This gives the protein CALWVVKELGKKIKVF.

About this clone itself: The translation of this DNA and the TCRdb protein of a much larger clone differ at residue 6, probably owing to a read error; the protein shown here is translated from the DNA. V is TRGV9 and J is TRGJP. The J gene is absent in TCRdb and was assigned here via DNA matching to germline. Germline CDR1 and CDR2: GITISATS and ISYDGTV (reference sequence). With 3 bases clipped from V and 7 bases from J, the junction kept 9 bases outside the gene matches. The CDR3 spans 17 residues. DNA of the CDR3: TGTGCCTTGTGGGAGATGCAGATTGAGTTGGGCAAAAAAATCAAGGTATTT. Translation gives CALWEMQIELGKKIKVF.

This clone was picked up many times. The genes are TRGV2 and TRGJ1 or TRGJ2. V gave up 8 bases and J gave up 4 bases; unmatched junction bases: 2. CDR3 length equals 10 residues. In germline, CDR1 is EGSNGY, CDR2 YDSYNSKV. For the CDR3, the DNA is TGTGCCACCTTATATTATAAGAAACTCTTT. It specifies CATLYYKKLF.

As regards this clone: TCRdb's protein for this DNA is that of a much larger clone and differs from the translation at residue 2, likely a read error; the protein shown is the DNA translation. The rearrangement joins TRGV3 to TRGJ1 or TRGJ2. TCRdb does not report a J gene; here it was assigned by matching the DNA to germline references. Germline V gene lookup returns CDR1 VTNTFY and CDR2 YDVSTARD (reference sequence). The CDR3 loop spans 13 amino acids. The CDR3 protein is CTTWDMGYYKKLF. In nucleotides, the CDR3 is TGTACCACCTGGGACATGGGATATTATAAGAAACTCTTT.

This clone came up many times. The chain uses TRGV2 and TRGJ1 or TRGJ2. The CDR3 is 13 amino acids. J gave up 6 bases and V 0 bases, and 5 bases lay outside the gene matches. Germline lookup yields CDR1 EGSNGY and CDR2 YDSYNSKV. The CDR3 DNA reads TGTGCCACCTGGGACGGGCGGAGTTATAAGAAACTCTTT. Its translation: CATWDGRSYKKLF.

Ten or more counts support this clone. The TCRdb protein, from a much larger clone, departs from this DNA's translation at residue 8, likely by read error; the protein shown derives from the DNA. The rearrangement links TRGV9 to TRGJ1 or TRGJ2. TCRdb leaves out the J gene; it was filled in here by matching the DNA to germline. CDR3 length: 12 amino acids. Germline CDR1 GITISATS, CDR2 ISYDGTV (reference sequence). The CDR3 DNA sequence: TGTGCCTTGCGCCTGAATTATTGTAAGAAACTCTTT. Translating it yields CALRLNYCKKLF.

Remarks on this clone: The TCRdb record carries a much larger clone's protein, which differs from this DNA's translation at residue 10; a read error is the likely cause, and the protein listed here is the DNA translation. The chain uses TRGV9 and TRGJ1 or TRGJ2. No J segment appears in TCRdb, so it was assigned here by matching the sequence to germline. After removal of 3 bases from V and 11 bases from J, the junction contained 13 bases not matched to a gene. CDR3 size: 13 residues. Per the germline V gene, CDR1 is GITISATS and CDR2 is ISYDGTV (reference sequence). The CDR3 reads CALWEPPTNEKLF. The CDR3 region has the DNA TGTGCCTTGTGGGAGCCCCCTACAAATGAGAAACTCTTT.

In this sample, this clone turned up many times. TCRdb's protein and the translated DNA diverge at residue 5; the protein reported here is the translation of the DNA. The sample has other DNA sequences that encode this CDR3 too. The chain uses TRGV9 and TRGJ1 or TRGJ2. The J gene, missing from TCRdb, was assigned here through DNA to germline matching. CDR3 size: 11 residues. In germline, CDR1 is GITISATS, CDR2 ISYDGTV (reference sequence). Trimming took 5 bases from V and 7 from J; bases not matched to a gene: 5. The CDR3 DNA is TGTGCCTTGTGGGGCCGGTATAAGAAACTCTTT. Translating gives CALWGRYKKLF.

There are many counts of this clone. Translating this DNA gives a protein that differs at residue 13 from the TCRdb one, which belongs to a much larger clone; a read error is likely, and the protein shown is this translation. Here the CDR3 DNA reads TGTGCCTTGTGGACTGAACAAGAGTTGGGCAAAAAAGTCAAGGTATTT. Protein sequence: CALWTEQELGKKVKVF. The V gene is TRGV9, the J gene TRGJP. TCRdb is silent on the J gene; assignment here came from matching the DNA to germline. Germline assignment: CDR1 GITISATS and CDR2 ISYDGTV (reference sequence). CDR3 length equals 16 residues.

This clone was seen ten or more times. Given a far larger clone just one base away, this is likely a sequencing read error. The sample carries other DNA sequences with the same CDR3. J is TRGJ1 or TRGJ2 and V is TRGV5. In the absence of a J gene in TCRdb, the DNA was matched to germline to assign it here. CDR1 is VINAFY and CDR2 is YDVSNSKD in the germline V gene. The V gene end was trimmed by 0 bases and the J gene end by 7 bases; junction bases not matched to a gene: 9. This CDR3 has 14 residues. In DNA, the CDR3 is TGTGCCACCTGGGACAGGCCGGGGTACTATAAGAAACTCTTT. It is translated as CATWDRPGYYKKLF.

This clone was picked up a small number of times. The TCRdb record carries a much larger clone's protein, which differs from this DNA's translation at residue 6; a read error is the likely cause, and the protein listed here is the DNA translation. In nucleotides, the CDR3 is TGTGCCACCTGGGATAGGCCGATCTTAGCCAAACTCTTT. Translated, it gives CATWDRPILAKLF. No J gene was assigned, while the V gene was called as TRGV4. The CDR3 is 13 amino acids. Germline-derived CDR1 and CDR2 are EGSTGY and YDSYTSSV.

A few counts support this clone. Other DNA sequences from this sample encode an identical CDR3 as well. The V and J genes are TRGV3 and TRGJ1 or TRGJ2. TCRdb is silent on the J gene; assignment here came from matching the DNA to germline. The J segment lost 7 bases and the V segment lost 0 bases, leaving 15 bases of the junction unmatched. The CDR3 length is 16 residues. Per germline, CDR1 VTNTFY and CDR2 YDVSTARD (reference sequence). CDR3 DNA sequence: TGTGCCACCTGGGACAGGCTTGGAGAAAAGCGGTATAAGAAACTCTTT. Its protein product is CATWDRLGEKRYKKLF.